This entry describes one TCR beta chain. This record comes from a study of blood T cell repertoires in COVID-19. Original analysis: Cell counts per sample came from amplifying reference gene primers. Sequencing used immunoSEQ multiplex PCR; TCRdb keeps in-frame clones, though not all of them. The DNA gave D and trimming, while V, J and clone size come from that table. The repertoire includes about 120,000 clones, about four fifths of them detected once, and around 8% sits in the top ten. The CDR3 is made up of 15 amino acids. Per the germline V gene, CDR1 is SNHLY and CDR2 is FYNNEI. V gave up 5 bases and J gave up 7 bases; unmatched junction bases: 10.

The TCR was taken from a woman aged 35 to 49 with acute or convalescent COVID-19. This rearrangement joins TRBV2 to TRBJ1-5, with TRBD1 matching over 8 bases. Sequenced input: peripheral blood. The CDR3 region is CASSRPTGVTQPQHF. The CDR3, as DNA: TGTGCCAGCAGTCGACCGACAGGGGTTACCCAGCCCCAGCATTTT.